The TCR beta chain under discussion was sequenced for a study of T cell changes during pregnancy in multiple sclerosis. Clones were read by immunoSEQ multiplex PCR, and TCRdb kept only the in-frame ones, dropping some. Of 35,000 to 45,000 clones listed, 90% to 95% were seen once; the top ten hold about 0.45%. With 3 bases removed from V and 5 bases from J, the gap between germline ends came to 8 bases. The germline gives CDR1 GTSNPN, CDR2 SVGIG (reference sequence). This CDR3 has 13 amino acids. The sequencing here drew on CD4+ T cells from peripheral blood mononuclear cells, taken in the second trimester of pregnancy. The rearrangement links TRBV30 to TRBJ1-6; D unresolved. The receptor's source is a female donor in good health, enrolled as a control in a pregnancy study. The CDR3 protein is CAWRLTDNSPLHF. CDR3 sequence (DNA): TGTGCCTGGAGGCTCACAGATAATTCACCCCTCCACTTT.